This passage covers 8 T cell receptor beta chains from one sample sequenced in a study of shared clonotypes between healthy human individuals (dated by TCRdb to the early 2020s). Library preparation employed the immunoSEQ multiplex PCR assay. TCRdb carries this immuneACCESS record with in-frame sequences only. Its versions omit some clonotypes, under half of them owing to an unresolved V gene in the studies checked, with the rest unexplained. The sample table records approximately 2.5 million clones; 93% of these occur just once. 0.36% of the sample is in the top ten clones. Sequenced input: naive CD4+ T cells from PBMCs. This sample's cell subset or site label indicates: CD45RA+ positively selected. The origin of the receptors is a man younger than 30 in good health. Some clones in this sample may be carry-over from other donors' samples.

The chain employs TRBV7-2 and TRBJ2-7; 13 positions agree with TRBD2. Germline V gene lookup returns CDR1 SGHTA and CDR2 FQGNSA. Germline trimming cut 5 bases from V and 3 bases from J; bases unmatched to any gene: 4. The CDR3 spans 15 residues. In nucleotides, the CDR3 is TGTGCCAGCAGCCACCGGACTAGCGGGAGCTACGAGCAGTACTTC. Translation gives CASSHRTSGSYEQYF.

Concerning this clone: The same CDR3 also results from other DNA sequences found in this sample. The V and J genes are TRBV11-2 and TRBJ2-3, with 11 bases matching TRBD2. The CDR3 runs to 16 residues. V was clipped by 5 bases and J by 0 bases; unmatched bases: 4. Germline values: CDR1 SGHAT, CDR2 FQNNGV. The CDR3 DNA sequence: TGTGCCAGCAGCCCCCGGACTAGCGGGAGCACAGATACGCAGTATTTT. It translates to CASSPRTSGSTDTQYF.

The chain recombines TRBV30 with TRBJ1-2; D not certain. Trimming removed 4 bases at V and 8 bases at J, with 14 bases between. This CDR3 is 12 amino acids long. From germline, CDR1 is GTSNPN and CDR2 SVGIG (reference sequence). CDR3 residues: CAWTKGPAGYTF. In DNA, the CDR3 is TGTGCCTGGACCAAGGGTCCAGCCGGCTACACCTTC.

DNA of the CDR3: TGTGCCAGCCGACAGGGACTAAACTATGGCTACACCTTC. Amino acid sequence: CASRQGLNYGYTF. The J gene is TRBJ1-2, the V gene TRBV6-1; TRBD1 matches 7 bases. This CDR3 is built from 13 residues. The ends lost 8 bases at V and 2 bases at J; junction bases unmatched: 5. Germline-derived CDR1 and CDR2 are MNHNS and SASEGT.

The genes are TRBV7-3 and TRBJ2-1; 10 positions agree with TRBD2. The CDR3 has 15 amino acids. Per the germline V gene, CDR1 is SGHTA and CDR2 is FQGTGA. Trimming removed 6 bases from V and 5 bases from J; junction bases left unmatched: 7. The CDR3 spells CASSTTSGANNEQFF. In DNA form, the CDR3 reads TGTGCCAGCAGTACTACTAGCGGGGCTAACAATGAGCAGTTCTTC.

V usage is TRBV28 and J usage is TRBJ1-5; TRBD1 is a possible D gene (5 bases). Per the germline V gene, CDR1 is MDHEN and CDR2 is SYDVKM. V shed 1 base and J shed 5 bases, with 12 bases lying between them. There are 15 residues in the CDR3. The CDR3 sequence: CASSLLNRKDQPQHF. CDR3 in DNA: TGTGCCAGCAGTTTATTGAACAGGAAAGATCAGCCCCAGCATTTT.

The CDR3 loop is CASSLTGTPNYGYTF. The CDR3 DNA follows: TGTGCCAGCAGTCTTACAGGTACCCCTAACTATGGCTACACCTTC. This chain uses TRBV6-1 with TRBJ1-2, with D possibly matching TRBD1 (5 bases). The CDR3 contains 15 residues. Germline V lookup: CDR1 MNHNS, CDR2 SASEGT. V dropped 5 bases and J dropped 0 bases, with 13 bases sitting between them.

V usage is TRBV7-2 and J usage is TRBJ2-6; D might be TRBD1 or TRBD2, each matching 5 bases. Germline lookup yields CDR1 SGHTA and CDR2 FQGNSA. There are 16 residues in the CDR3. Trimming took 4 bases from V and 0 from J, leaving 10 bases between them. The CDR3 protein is CASSSPGTSGANVLTF. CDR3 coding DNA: TGTGCCAGCAGCTCCCCAGGGACCTCTGGGGCCAACGTCCTGACTTTC.